A selection of T cell receptor beta chains follows, all from one sample in a study of Graves' ophthalmopathy and Graves' hyperthyroidism. TCRdb independently ran MiXCR on the multiplex PCR reads; one entry per CDR3 protein. The table shows roughly 500,000 distinct CDR3 sequences, with around an eighth occurring only once. Sequencing used blood. These receptors came from a woman in her 30s with Graves' ophthalmopathy. Both conserved end residues are part of each CDR3. Rows give clone size only sometimes, using once, few, many, or a class for an expanded clone.

CDR3 protein: CASDTSGGLTGELFF
V gene: TRBV12-5
J gene: TRBJ2-2
clone size: many

CDR3 protein: CASRPSTGLAGVTGELFF
V gene: TRBV11-1
J gene: TRBJ2-2
clone size: many

CDR3 protein: CASSLEVGGNTGELFF
V gene: TRBV6-4
J gene: TRBJ2-2
clone size: many

CDR3 protein: CASSAGTSVYEQYF
V gene: TRBV9
J gene: TRBJ2-7
clone size: many

CDR3 protein: CASSVEGQGNILGTEAFF
V gene: TRBV9
J gene: TRBJ1-1
clone size: few

CDR3 protein: CASSQAGASNQPQHF
V gene: TRBV4-2
J gene: TRBJ1-5
clone size: many

CDR3 protein: CASRGPRANTEAFF
V gene: TRBV6-2/TRBV6-3
J gene: TRBJ1-1
clone size: NA

CDR3 protein: CSVEASGLPGELFF
V gene: TRBV29-1
J gene: TRBJ2-2
clone size: NA

CDR3 protein: CASRRTEAFF
V gene: TRBV12-3/TRBV12-4
J gene: TRBJ1-1
clone size: many

CDR3 protein: CASSKGRRDTEAFF
V gene: TRBV6-1
J gene: TRBJ1-1
clone size: few

CDR3 protein: CASSELGGGNTGELFF
V gene: TRBV2
J gene: TRBJ2-2
clone size: few

CDR3 protein: CASSISPSFYGYTF
V gene: TRBV19
J gene: TRBJ1-2
clone size: many

CDR3 protein: CASSLGAGKETQYF
V gene: TRBV5-1
J gene: TRBJ2-5
clone size: many

CDR3 protein: CASSPGDAIMNTEAFF
V gene: TRBV3-1
J gene: TRBJ1-1
clone size: once

CDR3 protein: CASVPWTADTGELFF
V gene: TRBV6-5
J gene: TRBJ2-2
clone size: many

CDR3 protein: CASTPQGSIHGYTF
V gene: TRBV28
J gene: TRBJ1-2
clone size: many

CDR3 protein: CASSFAGGRTYEQYF
V gene: TRBV5-1
J gene: TRBJ2-7
clone size: many

CDR3 protein: CASSVGVSYEQYF
V gene: TRBV9
J gene: TRBJ2-7
clone size: many

CDR3 protein: CASSPKLEQYF
V gene: TRBV11-2
J gene: TRBJ2-7
clone size: NA

CDR3 protein: CASSSTRDQPQHF
V gene: TRBV27
J gene: TRBJ1-5
clone size: many

CDR3 protein: CASSLDRVIYGYTF
V gene: TRBV6-2/TRBV6-3
J gene: TRBJ1-2
clone size: many

CDR3 protein: CASSPRAGGYEQYF
V gene: TRBV12-3/TRBV12-4
J gene: TRBJ2-7
clone size: many

CDR3 protein: CATSDMGGETQYF
V gene: TRBV24-1
J gene: TRBJ2-5
clone size: many

CDR3 protein: CASSTEANQPQHF
V gene: TRBV7-9
J gene: TRBJ1-5
clone size: many

CDR3 protein: CATSDFPGQDHSEANVLTF
V gene: TRBV24-1
J gene: TRBJ2-6
clone size: many

CDR3 protein: CASSPNGLNNSPLHF
V gene: TRBV5-1
J gene: TRBJ1-6
clone size: few

CDR3 protein: CSAQRDFSYEQYF
V gene: TRBV20-1
J gene: TRBJ2-7
clone size: many

CDR3 protein: CAWSWGYEQYF
V gene: TRBV30
J gene: TRBJ2-7
clone size: many

CDR3 protein: CASRPGTWSTGELFF
V gene: TRBV7-2
J gene: TRBJ2-2
clone size: many

CDR3 protein: CSAREGIYGYTF
V gene: TRBV20-1
J gene: TRBJ1-2
clone size: many

CDR3 protein: CASSPSGGREQYF
V gene: TRBV7-9
J gene: TRBJ2-7
clone size: many

CDR3 protein: CASSWGVAGDIDEQYF
V gene: TRBV12-3/TRBV12-4
J gene: TRBJ2-7
clone size: many

CDR3 protein: CATSGAPGTGEGTEAFF
V gene: TRBV24-1
J gene: TRBJ1-1
clone size: NA

CDR3 protein: CAWNLDGGFTEAFF
V gene: TRBV30
J gene: TRBJ1-1
clone size: few